Listed here are 7 T cell receptor beta chains from one sample, sequenced in a study of shared clonotypes between healthy human individuals. The data were produced by immunoSEQ multiplex PCR, yet TCRdb's version contains in-frame clones alone and is incomplete. This sample has hundreds of thousands of clones; 60% to 85% occur once, and the top ten carry over 10%. The sequencing input was PBMCs. The receptors were sampled from a woman aged 40 to 50 in good health. Some clones in this sample may be carry-over from other donors' samples.

This chain connects TRBV7-3 to TRBJ2-2; no clear D. The CDR3 has 13 residues. Trimming cost V 3 bases and J 6 bases, with 8 bases left between them. Germline CDR1 reads SGHTA; CDR2 reads FQGTGA. The CDR3 nucleotides read TGTGCCAGCAGCTTCTCCTTCTCCGGGGAGCTGTTTTTT. Its protein product is CASSFSFSGELFF.

Turning to this clone: A read error may be the cause here, since a much bigger clone is one base away. V and J are TRBV7-2 and TRBJ1-2; perhaps TRBD1 as D (6 bases). The V gene lost 6 bases and the J gene lost 2 bases, with 10 bases spanning the gap. This CDR3 spans 13 amino acids. Germline CDR1 and CDR2: SGHTA and FQGNSA. The CDR3 bases are TGTGCCAGCAGTTACGACAGGAACTATGGCTACACCTTC. This translates into CASSYDRNYGYTF.

In this sample, this clone turned up once. The chain recombines TRBV7-2 with TRBJ2-7; 8 positions match TRBD2. This CDR3 is 16 amino acids long. The germline V gene encodes CDR1 SGHTA and CDR2 FQGNSA. The junction had 11 bases not matched to a gene; V was cut back by 4 bases and J by 3 bases. CDR3 loop: CASSSAWASGFYEQYF. CDR3 in DNA: TGTGCCAGCAGCTCTGCATGGGCTAGCGGGTTCTACGAGCAGTACTTC.

The chain combines TRBV7-6 with TRBJ2-1; 11 bases are a match to TRBD2. The CDR3 has 15 residues. V lost 5 bases to trimming and J lost 8 bases; unmatched junction nucleotides: 8. Looked up from germline, CDR1 is SGHVS and CDR2 is FNYEAQ. The CDR3 sequence is CASSQGSGRVYEQFF. Here the CDR3 DNA reads TGTGCCAGCAGCCAGGGTAGCGGGAGGGTATATGAGCAGTTCTTC.

With regard to this clone: This is likely an artifact of a read error, given a far larger clone one base away. The chain recombines TRBV5-4 with TRBJ2-5; the match to TRBD1 covers 8 bases. The CDR3 length is 15 residues. The germline gives CDR1 SGHNT, CDR2 YYREEE (reference sequence). Losses at the gene ends were 3 bases for V and 9 bases for J; bases not matched to a gene: 13. The CDR3 DNA is TGTGCCAGCAGCTCGCAGTCAGGGGGCACGGAGGCCCAGTACTTC. It codes for CASSSQSGGTEAQYF.

The genes are TRBV5-1 and TRBJ1-2; 9 bases align to TRBD1. V was pared by 0 bases and J by 7 bases, with 10 bases of the junction left unmatched. CDR3 size: 16 residues. Per the germline V gene, CDR1 is SGHRS and CDR2 is YFSETQ. Here the CDR3 DNA reads TGCGCCAGCAGCTTGGGCCCCGACAGGGGGAGACGTGGCTACACCTTC. It encodes CASSLGPDRGRRGYTF.

This clone occurred many times. A much bigger clone sits one base away, suggesting this may be a read error. The chain couples TRBV15 to TRBJ2-2, with D maybe TRBD2 (7 bases). CDR1 is LNHNV, CDR2 YYDKDF, per germline (reference sequence). The CDR3 is 17 amino acids. V was shortened by 0 bases and J by 6 bases, with 17 bases between the two germline ends. CDR3 residues: CATSRDSALGGAGELFF. Here the CDR3 DNA reads TGTGCCACCAGCAGAGATAGTGCTTTAGGGGGGGCCGGGGAGCTGTTTTTT.